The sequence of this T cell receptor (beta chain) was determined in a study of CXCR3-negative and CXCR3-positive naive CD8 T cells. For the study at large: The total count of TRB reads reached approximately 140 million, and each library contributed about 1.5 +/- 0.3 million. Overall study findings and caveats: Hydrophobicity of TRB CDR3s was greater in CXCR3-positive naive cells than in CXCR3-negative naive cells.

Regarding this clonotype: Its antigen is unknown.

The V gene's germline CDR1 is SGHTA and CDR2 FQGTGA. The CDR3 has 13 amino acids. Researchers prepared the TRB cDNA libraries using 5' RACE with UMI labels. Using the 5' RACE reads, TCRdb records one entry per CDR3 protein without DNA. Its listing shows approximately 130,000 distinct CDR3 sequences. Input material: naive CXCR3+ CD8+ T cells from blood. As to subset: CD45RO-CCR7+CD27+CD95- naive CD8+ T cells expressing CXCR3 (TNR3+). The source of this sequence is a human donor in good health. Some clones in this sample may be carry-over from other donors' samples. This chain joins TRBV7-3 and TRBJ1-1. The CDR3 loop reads CASSLGLGTEAFF. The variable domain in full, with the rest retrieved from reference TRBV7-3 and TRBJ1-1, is GAGVSQTPSNKVTEKGKYVELRCDPISGHTALYWYRQSLGQGPEFLIYFQGTGAADDSGLPNDRFFAVRPEGSVSTLKIQRTERGDSAVYLCASSLGLGTEAFFGQGTRLTVV.